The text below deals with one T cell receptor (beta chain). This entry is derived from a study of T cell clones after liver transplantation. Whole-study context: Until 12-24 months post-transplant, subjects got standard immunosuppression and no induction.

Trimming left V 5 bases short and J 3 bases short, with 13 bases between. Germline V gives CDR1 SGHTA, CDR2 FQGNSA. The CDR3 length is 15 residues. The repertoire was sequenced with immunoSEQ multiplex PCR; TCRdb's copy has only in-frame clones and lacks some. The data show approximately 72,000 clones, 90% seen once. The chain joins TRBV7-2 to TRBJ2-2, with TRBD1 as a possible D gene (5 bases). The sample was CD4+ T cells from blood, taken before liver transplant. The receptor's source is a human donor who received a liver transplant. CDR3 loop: CASSPSTVYTGELFF. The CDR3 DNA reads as TGTGCCAGCAGCCCCTCGACAGTCTACACCGGGGAGCTGTTTTTT.